The T cell receptor beta chain described here comes from a study of blood T cell repertoires in COVID-19. Methods used by the authors: Scientists estimated how many nucleated cells there were by amplifying reference gene primers. The repertoire was sequenced with immunoSEQ multiplex PCR; TCRdb's copy has only in-frame clones and lacks some. V, J and clone size derive from that table, while D and trimming were established from the DNA sequence. The sample consists of 250,000 to 400,000 clones, approximately 89% of them appearing once. This CDR3 has 14 residues. The germline CDR1 and CDR2 sequences are ENHRY and SYGVKD. The V gene end was trimmed by 7 bases and the J gene end by 10 bases; junction bases not matched to a gene: 8. Self-reported history from a screening survey and questionnaire set each donor's cohort.

The rearrangement joins TRBV10-3 to TRBJ1-6; 9 positions agree with TRBD1. Source material: PBMCs or T cells enriched from blood (not recorded which). The TCR was taken from a woman aged 30 to 39 who had recovered from COVID-19. Here the CDR3 reads CAITRDREGSPLHF. CDR3 coding DNA: TGTGCCATCACCAGGGACAGGGAAGGATCACCCCTCCACTTT.